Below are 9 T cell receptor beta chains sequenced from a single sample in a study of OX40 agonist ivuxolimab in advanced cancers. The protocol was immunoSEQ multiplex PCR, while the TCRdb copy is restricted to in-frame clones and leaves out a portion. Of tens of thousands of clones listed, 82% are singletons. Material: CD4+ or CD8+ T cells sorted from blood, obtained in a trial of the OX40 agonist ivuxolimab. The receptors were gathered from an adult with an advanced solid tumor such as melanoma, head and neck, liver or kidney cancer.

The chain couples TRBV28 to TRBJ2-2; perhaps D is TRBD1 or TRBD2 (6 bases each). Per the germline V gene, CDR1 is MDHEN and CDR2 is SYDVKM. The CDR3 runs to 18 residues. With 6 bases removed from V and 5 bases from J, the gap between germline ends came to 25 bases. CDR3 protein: CASSSPSPGGRWTGELFF. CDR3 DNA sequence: TGTGCCAGCAGCTCCCCCTCCCCCGGGGGCCGGTGGACCGGGGAGCTGTTTTTT.

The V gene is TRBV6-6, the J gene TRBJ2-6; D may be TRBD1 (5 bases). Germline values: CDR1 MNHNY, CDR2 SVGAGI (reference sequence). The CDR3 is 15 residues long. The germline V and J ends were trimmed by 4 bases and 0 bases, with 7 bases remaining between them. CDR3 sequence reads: CASSSDTSGANVLTF. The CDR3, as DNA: TGTGCCAGCAGTTCGGACACCTCTGGGGCCAACGTCCTGACTTTC.

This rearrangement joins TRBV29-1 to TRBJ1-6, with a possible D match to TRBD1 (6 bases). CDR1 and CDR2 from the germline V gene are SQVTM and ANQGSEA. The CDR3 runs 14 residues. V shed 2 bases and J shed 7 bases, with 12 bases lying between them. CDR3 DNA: TGCAGCGTTGAATCGGCAGGGGAAAATTCACCCCTCCACTTT. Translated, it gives CSVESAGENSPLHF.

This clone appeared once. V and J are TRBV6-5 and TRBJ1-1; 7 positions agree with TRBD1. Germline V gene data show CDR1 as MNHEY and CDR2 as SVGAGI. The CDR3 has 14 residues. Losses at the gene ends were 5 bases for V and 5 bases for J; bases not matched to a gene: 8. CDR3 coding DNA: TGTGCCAGCAGTCCCGACTACAGGGGAACTGAAGCTTTCTTT. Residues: CASSPDYRGTEAFF.

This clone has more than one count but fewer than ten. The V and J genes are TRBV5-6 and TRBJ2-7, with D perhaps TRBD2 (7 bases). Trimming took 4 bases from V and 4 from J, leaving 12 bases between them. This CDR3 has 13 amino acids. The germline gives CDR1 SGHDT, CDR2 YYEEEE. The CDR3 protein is CASSQRGAYEQYF. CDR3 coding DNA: TGTGCCAGCAGCCAACGGGGGGCTTACGAGCAGTACTTC.

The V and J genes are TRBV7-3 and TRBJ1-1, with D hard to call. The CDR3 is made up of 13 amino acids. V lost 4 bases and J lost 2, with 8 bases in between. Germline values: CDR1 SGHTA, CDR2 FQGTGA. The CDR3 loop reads CASSSEFNTEAFF. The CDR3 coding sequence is TGTGCCAGCAGCTCAGAGTTTAACACTGAAGCTTTCTTT.

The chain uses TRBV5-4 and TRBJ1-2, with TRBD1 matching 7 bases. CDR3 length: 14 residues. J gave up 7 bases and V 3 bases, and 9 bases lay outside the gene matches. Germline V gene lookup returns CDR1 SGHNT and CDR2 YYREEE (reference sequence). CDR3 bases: TGTGCCAGCAGCTCTCCCACAGGGGTGGGTGGCTACACCTTC. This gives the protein CASSSPTGVGGYTF.

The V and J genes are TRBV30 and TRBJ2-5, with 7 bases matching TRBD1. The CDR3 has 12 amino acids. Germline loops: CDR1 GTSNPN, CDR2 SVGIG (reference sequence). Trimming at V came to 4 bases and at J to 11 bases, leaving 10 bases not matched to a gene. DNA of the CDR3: TGTGCCTGGAACATAGGGGGCACCGGGCAGTACTTC. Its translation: CAWNIGGTGQYF.

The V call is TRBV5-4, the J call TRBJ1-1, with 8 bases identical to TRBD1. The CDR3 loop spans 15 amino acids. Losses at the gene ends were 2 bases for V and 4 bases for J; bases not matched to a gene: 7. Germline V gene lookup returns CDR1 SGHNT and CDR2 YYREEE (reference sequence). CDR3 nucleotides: TGTGCCAGCAGCTTTCACCCCAGGGGGCCCACTGAAGCTTTCTTT. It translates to CASSFHPRGPTEAFF.